Each of the 26 T cell receptor beta chains below was sequenced from the same sample in a study of control samples from healthy donors and cancer patients. Sequencing used immunoSEQ multiplex PCR; TCRdb keeps in-frame clones, though not all of them. This sample has roughly 160,000 clones, with nearly 96% found just once. Sequenced sample: blood. The source of these receptors is a young woman in good health.

The chain employs TRBV2 and TRBJ2-1, with TRBD1 matching over 7 bases. Germline V gives CDR1 SNHLY, CDR2 FYNNEI. Losses at the gene ends were 5 bases for V and 2 bases for J; bases not matched to a gene: 3. There are 14 residues in the CDR3. The CDR3 protein is CASSPTGAYNEQFF. The CDR3 DNA sequence: TGTGCCAGCAGTCCAACAGGGGCCTACAATGAGCAGTTCTTC.

The rearrangement uses TRBV7-8 and TRBJ2-1; TRBD1 might be the D (5 bases). Trimming removed 5 bases from V and 12 bases from J, with 26 bases in between. The CDR3 has 16 amino acids. Germline V gene lookup returns CDR1 SGHVS and CDR2 FQNEAQ. The CDR3 protein is CASSTWGRDPYTGQFF. For the CDR3, the DNA is TGTGCCAGCAGCACATGGGGCAGGGATCCCTACACAGGGCAGTTCTTC.

This clone came up once. The J gene is TRBJ1-1, the V gene TRBV11-2; the D is unclear. Germline V lookup: CDR1 SGHAT, CDR2 FQNNGV. Trimming removed 1 base at V and 1 base at J, with 19 bases between. The CDR3 loop spans 18 amino acids. In nucleotides, the CDR3 is TGTGCCAGCAGCTTAGTCCTCGGGGTGCGAATTGGGAACACTGAAGCTTTCTTT. Its translation is CASSLVLGVRIGNTEAFF. Full variable domain (missing parts from reference TRBV11-2 and TRBJ1-1): EAGVAQSPRYKIIEKRQSVAFWCNPISGHATLYWYQQILGQGPKLLIQFQNNGVVDDSQLPKDRFSAERLKGVDSTLKIQPAKLEDSAVYLCASSLVLGVRIGNTEAFFGQGTRLTVV.

This clone has just a few counts. This CDR3 reads CATSDLGQGDTGELFF. The CDR3 bases are TGTGCCACCAGTGATTTGGGGCAGGGGGACACCGGGGAGCTGTTTTTT. This chain uses TRBV24-1 with TRBJ2-2; 7 nucleotides align to TRBD1. The CDR3 has 16 residues. Germline CDR1 reads KGHDR; CDR2 reads SFDVKD. V lost 0 bases to trimming and J lost 3 bases; unmatched junction nucleotides: 3.

The genes are TRBV13 and TRBJ2-2; possibly TRBD2 for D (6 bases). Germline V gene data show CDR1 as PRHDT and CDR2 as FYEKMQ (reference sequence). V was shortened by 4 bases and J by 7 bases, with 10 bases between the two germline ends. The CDR3 is made up of 13 amino acids. Here the CDR3 DNA reads TGTGCCAGCAGCTCGGGACTGGTCGGGGAGCTGTTTTTT. Its translation: CASSSGLVGELFF. Based on the CDR3 plus reference TRBV13 and TRBJ2-2, the full variable domain is AAGVIQSPRHLIKEKRETATLKCYPIPRHDTVYWYQQGPGQDPQFLISFYEKMQSDKGSIPDRFSAQQFSDYHSELNMSSLELGDSALYFCASSSGLVGELFFGEGSRLTVL.

This clone was recorded once. The gene calls are TRBV5-1 and TRBJ2-1; 9 bases are a match to TRBD1. From germline, CDR1 is SGHRS and CDR2 YFSETQ. Trimming took 3 bases from V and 7 from J; bases not matched to a gene: 2. The CDR3 has 13 amino acids. The CDR3 nucleotides read TGCGCCAGCAGCTGGGACAGGGCGAATGAGCAGTTCTTC. Translation: CASSWDRANEQFF.

The rearrangement uses TRBV27 and TRBJ2-1; D may be TRBD1 (7 bases). CDR1 and CDR2 (germline): MNHEY, SMNVEV (reference sequence). Trimming removed 4 bases at V and 3 bases at J, with 19 bases between. The CDR3 consists of 17 residues. CDR3 in amino acids: CASSSGAGTENYNEQFF. CDR3 DNA sequence: TGTGCCAGCAGTTCGGGGGCCGGGACAGAGAACTACAATGAGCAGTTCTTC.

This rearrangement joins TRBV10-2 to TRBJ2-5; 13 bases fit TRBD2. The CDR3 spans 16 residues. J gave up 0 bases and V 4 bases, and 2 bases lay outside the gene matches. The V gene's germline CDR1 is WSHSY and CDR2 SAAADI. The CDR3 DNA follows: TGCGCCAGCAGTGGACTAGCGGGGGGCCACCAAGAGACCCAGTACTTC. Residues: CASSGLAGGHQETQYF.

V and J are TRBV29-1 and TRBJ2-1; D may be TRBD2 (7 bases). The ends were cut back, 7 bases at V and 3 bases at J, with 13 bases in the middle. The CDR3 has 13 residues. Germline-derived CDR1 and CDR2 are SQVTM and ANQGSEA. In DNA form, the CDR3 reads TGCAGCGGAAACGGGGGGCACTACAATGAGCAGTTCTTC. It encodes CSGNGGHYNEQFF.

Worth noting for this clone: Distinct nucleotide sequences in the sample also encode this CDR3. This chain links TRBV28 with TRBJ1-1; no reliable D call. CDR3 length equals 11 residues. V shed 5 bases and J shed 5 bases, with 6 bases lying between them. Per the germline V gene, CDR1 is MDHEN and CDR2 is SYDVKM. The CDR3 region has the DNA TGTGCCAGCAGTCTGAGGACTGAAGCTTTCTTT. Amino acid sequence: CASSLRTEAFF.

This chain links TRBV5-6 with TRBJ2-1; D not resolved. V was trimmed by 0 bases and J by 3 bases, leaving 7 bases between them. The CDR3 totals 14 residues. Germline lookup yields CDR1 SGHDT and CDR2 YYEEEE. The chain's CDR3 is CASSLEANYNEQFF. CDR3 coding DNA: TGTGCCAGCAGCTTGGAGGCAAACTACAATGAGCAGTTCTTC.

The rearrangement uses TRBV5-4 and TRBJ2-7, with D tentatively TRBD2 (5 bases). From germline, CDR1 is SGHNT and CDR2 YYREEE (reference sequence). V dropped 0 bases and J dropped 1 base, with 11 bases sitting between them. The CDR3 is made up of 15 amino acids. The CDR3 DNA follows: TGTGCCAGCAGCTTGGGCGGGCAGGCTTCCTACGAGCAGTACTTC. This encodes CASSLGGQASYEQYF. Filled out from reference TRBV5-4 and TRBJ2-7, the complete variable domain reads ETGVTQSPTHLIKTRGQQVTLRCSSQSGHNTVSWYQQALGQGPQFIFQYYREEENGRGNFPPRFSGLQFPNYSSELNVNALELDDSALYLCASSLGGQASYEQYFGPGTRLTVT.

The V gene is TRBV2, the J gene TRBJ1-2; unclear D gene. Germline lookup yields CDR1 SNHLY and CDR2 FYNNEI. V was cut by 8 bases and J by 3 bases, with 4 bases left in between. The CDR3 is made up of 10 amino acids. CDR3 sequence (DNA): TGTGCCAGCGGGTACTATGGCTACACCTTC. Its protein product is CASGYYGYTF.

The genes are TRBV6-5 and TRBJ2-7; 7 positions agree with TRBD2. The V and J ends lost 7 bases and 8 bases, in that order; junction bases with no gene match: 5. Germline V gene data show CDR1 as MNHEY and CDR2 as SVGAGI. CDR3 size: 11 residues. The CDR3, as DNA: TGTGCCAGCATTAGGGGAGGGCAGCAGTACTTC. Protein: CASIRGGQQYF.

This chain uses TRBV4-2 with TRBJ1-1; D uncertain. The CDR3 contains 14 residues. Looked up from germline, CDR1 is LGHNA and CDR2 is YNFKEQ. The germline V and J ends were trimmed by 7 bases and 1 base, with 13 bases remaining between them. DNA for the CDR3: TGTGCCAGCACCATCACCCGGAAGAACACTGAAGCTTTCTTT. Its protein is CASTITRKNTEAFF.

V and J are TRBV6-6 and TRBJ2-7, with 9 positions matching TRBD1. Losses at the gene ends were 2 bases for V and 5 bases for J; bases not matched to a gene: 7. CDR3 size: 15 residues. Germline V gives CDR1 MNHNY, CDR2 SVGAGI (reference sequence). The DNA for the CDR3 is TGTGCCAGCAGTTACGGGGACAGGGTTCGAGACGAGCAGTACTTC. The encoded protein is CASSYGDRVRDEQYF.

The chain employs TRBV4-1 and TRBJ2-1; D remains ambiguous. V lost 1 base and J lost 6, with 16 bases in between. Germline values: CDR1 MGHRA, CDR2 YSYEKL. This CDR3 comprises 16 residues. The CDR3 loop is CASSQVPGRTTNEQFF. CDR3 DNA sequence: TGCGCCAGCAGCCAAGTCCCAGGCAGGACCACCAATGAGCAGTTCTTC.

The gene calls are TRBV13 and TRBJ2-3, with unresolved D. Germline CDR1 PRHDT, CDR2 FYEKMQ (reference sequence). Trimming left V 8 bases short and J 1 base short, with 13 bases between. This CDR3 contains 14 residues. CDR3 in amino acids: CASLRMNGTDTQYF. For the CDR3, the DNA is TGTGCCAGCTTACGGATGAATGGCACAGATACGCAGTATTTT.

J is TRBJ2-1 and V is TRBV5-1; 9 nucleotides match TRBD1. CDR3 length equals 13 residues. CDR1 is SGHRS and CDR2 is YFSETQ in the germline V gene. Trimming removed 6 bases from V and 9 bases from J; junction bases left unmatched: 7. CDR3 residues: CASTYRGRGEQFF. The CDR3, as DNA: TGCGCCAGCACCTACAGGGGGCGCGGTGAGCAGTTCTTC.

This chain uses TRBV13 with TRBJ2-3; 12 bases align to TRBD2. The CDR3 contains 18 residues. Germline V CDR1 and CDR2: PRHDT, FYEKMQ (reference sequence). V dropped 6 bases and J dropped 3; count of bases not matched to a gene: 13. The CDR3 loop reads CASSPNGLAGLITDTQYF. CDR3 nucleotide sequence: TGTGCCAGCAGTCCTAATGGACTAGCGGGACTAATAACAGATACGCAGTATTTT.

The rearrangement uses TRBV21-1 and TRBJ1-1; the table's D call TRBD1 went unverified against the DNA. TRBV21-1 is a pseudogene segment. The CDR3 has 15 amino acids. The CDR3 sequence: CASSTSQGLNTEAFF. In nucleotides, the CDR3 is TGTGCCAGCAGCACCTCACAGGGGTTGAACACTGAAGCTTTCTTT.

Written as DNA, the CDR3 is TGTGCCAGCAGTGACCCACAGTGGATTGCCAACGCCTATGGCTACACCTTC. It is translated as CASSDPQWIANAYGYTF. The V call is TRBV6-1, the J call TRBJ1-2, with D unresolved. The germline V and J ends were trimmed by 3 bases and 4 bases, with 21 bases remaining between them. The V gene's germline CDR1 is MNHNS and CDR2 SASEGT. There are 17 residues in the CDR3.

The count of this clone is one. The rearrangement uses TRBV10-2 and TRBJ1-2; TRBD1 matches at 9 bases. V lost 3 bases and J lost 0; bases outside the gene matches: 8. CDR1 and CDR2 (germline): WSHSY, SAAADI. The CDR3 is 17 amino acids. The CDR3 here is CASSDRDREYPNYGYTF. Here the CDR3 DNA reads TGCGCCAGCAGTGACCGGGACAGGGAATATCCTAACTATGGCTACACCTTC.

The chain carries TRBV27 and TRBJ1-2; D is undetermined. The V gene lost 0 bases and the J gene lost 8 bases, with 16 bases spanning the gap. This CDR3 contains 15 residues. CDR1 and CDR2 (germline): MNHEY, SMNVEV (reference sequence). In DNA form, the CDR3 reads TGTGCCAGCAGTTTATCGAGGCAGGCCCGGGGAGGCTACACCTTC. Translation: CASSLSRQARGGYTF.

V gene TRBV4-2 combines with J gene TRBJ1-1; D is ambiguous. Germline V CDR1 and CDR2: LGHNA, YNFKEQ. There are 16 residues in the CDR3. With 4 bases removed from V and 2 bases from J, the gap between germline ends came to 17 bases. The CDR3 loop reads CASSPNSATYNTEAFF. Written as DNA, the CDR3 is TGTGCCAGCAGCCCGAACAGCGCGACATACAACACTGAAGCTTTCTTT.

V and J are TRBV9 and TRBJ2-5, with TRBD2 matching 7 bases. Germline values: CDR1 SGDLS, CDR2 YYNGEE. This CDR3 region has 15 residues. With 5 bases clipped from V and 2 bases from J, the junction kept 9 bases outside the gene matches. The CDR3 loop is CASREGLERQETQYF. The CDR3 DNA reads TGTGCCAGCAGAGAAGGACTAGAGAGACAAGAGACCCAGTACTTC.